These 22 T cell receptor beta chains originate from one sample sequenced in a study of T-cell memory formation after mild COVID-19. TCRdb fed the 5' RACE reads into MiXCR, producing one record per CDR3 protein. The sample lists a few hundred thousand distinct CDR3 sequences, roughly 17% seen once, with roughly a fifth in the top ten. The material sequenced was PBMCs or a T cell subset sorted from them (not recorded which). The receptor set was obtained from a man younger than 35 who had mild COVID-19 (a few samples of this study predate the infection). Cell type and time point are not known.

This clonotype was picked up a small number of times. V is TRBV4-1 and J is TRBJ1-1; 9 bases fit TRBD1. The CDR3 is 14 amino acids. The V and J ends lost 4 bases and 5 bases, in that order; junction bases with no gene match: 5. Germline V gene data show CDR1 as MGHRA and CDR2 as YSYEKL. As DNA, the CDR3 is TGCGCCAGCAGCCTGGGACAGGGAACGACTGAAGCTTTCTTT. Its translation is CASSLGQGTTEAFF.

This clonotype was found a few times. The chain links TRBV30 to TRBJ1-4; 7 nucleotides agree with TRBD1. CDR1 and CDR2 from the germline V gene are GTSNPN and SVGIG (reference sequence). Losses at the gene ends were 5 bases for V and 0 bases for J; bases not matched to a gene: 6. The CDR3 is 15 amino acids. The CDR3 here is CAWGDSFATNEKLFF. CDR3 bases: TGTGCCTGGGGGGACAGTTTTGCAACTAATGAAAAACTGTTTTTT.

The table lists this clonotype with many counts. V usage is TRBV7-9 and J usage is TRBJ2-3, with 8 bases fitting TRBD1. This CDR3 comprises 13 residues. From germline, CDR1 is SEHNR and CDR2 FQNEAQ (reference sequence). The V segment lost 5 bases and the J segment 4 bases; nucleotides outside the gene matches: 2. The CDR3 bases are TGTGCCAGCAGCCAGGGGGCGGCAGATACGCAGTATTTT. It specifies CASSQGAADTQYF.

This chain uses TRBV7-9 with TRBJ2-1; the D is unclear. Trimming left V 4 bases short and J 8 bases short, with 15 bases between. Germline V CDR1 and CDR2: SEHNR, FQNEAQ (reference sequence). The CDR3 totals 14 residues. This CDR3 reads CASSSNDWTDEQFF. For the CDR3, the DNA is TGTGCCAGCAGCTCGAATGACTGGACGGATGAGCAGTTCTTC.

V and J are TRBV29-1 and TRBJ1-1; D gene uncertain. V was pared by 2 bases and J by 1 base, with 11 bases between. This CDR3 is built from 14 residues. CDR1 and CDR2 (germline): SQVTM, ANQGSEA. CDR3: CSVELRAQNTEAFF. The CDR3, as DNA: TGCAGCGTTGAATTGCGGGCACAGAACACTGAAGCTTTCTTT.

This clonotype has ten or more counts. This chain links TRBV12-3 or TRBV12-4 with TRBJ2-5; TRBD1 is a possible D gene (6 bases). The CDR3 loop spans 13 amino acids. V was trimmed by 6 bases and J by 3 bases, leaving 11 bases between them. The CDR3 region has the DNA TGTGCCAGCAGCTTACAGGGAGAAGAGACCCAGTACTTC. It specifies CASSLQGEETQYF.

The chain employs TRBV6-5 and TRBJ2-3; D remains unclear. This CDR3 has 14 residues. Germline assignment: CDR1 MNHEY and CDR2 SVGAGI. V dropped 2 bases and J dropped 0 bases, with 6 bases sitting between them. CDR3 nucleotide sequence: TGTGCCAGCAGTTACGTCTCGAGCACAGATACGCAGTATTTT. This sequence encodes CASSYVSSTDTQYF.

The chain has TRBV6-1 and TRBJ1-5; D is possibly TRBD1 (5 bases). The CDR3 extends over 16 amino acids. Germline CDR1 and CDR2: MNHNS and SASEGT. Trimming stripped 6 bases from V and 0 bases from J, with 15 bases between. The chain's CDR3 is CASSAPGGYSNQPQHF. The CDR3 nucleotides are TGTGCCAGCAGCGCCCCGGGGGGTTATAGCAATCAGCCCCAGCATTTT.

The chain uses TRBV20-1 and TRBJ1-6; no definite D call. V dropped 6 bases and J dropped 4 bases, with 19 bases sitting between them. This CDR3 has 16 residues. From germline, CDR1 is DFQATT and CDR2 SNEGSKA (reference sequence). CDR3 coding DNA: TGCAGTGCCTTCGGACGTTCATACGGGTATAATTCACCCCTCCACTTT. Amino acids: CSAFGRSYGYNSPLHF.

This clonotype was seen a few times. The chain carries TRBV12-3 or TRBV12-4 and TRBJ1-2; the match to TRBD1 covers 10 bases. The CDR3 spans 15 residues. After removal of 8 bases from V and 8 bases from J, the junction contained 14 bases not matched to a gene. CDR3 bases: TGTGCCAGCTCGACCGGCGGGACAGGGGCTCCGGGCTACACCTTC. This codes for CASSTGGTGAPGYTF.

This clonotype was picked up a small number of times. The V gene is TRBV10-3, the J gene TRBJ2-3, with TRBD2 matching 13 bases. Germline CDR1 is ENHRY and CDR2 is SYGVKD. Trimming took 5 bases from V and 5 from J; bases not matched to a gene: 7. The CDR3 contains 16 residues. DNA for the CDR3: TGTGCCATCAGTTCACCACTAGCGGGGGGGAGAGATACGCAGTATTTT. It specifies CAISSPLAGGRDTQYF.

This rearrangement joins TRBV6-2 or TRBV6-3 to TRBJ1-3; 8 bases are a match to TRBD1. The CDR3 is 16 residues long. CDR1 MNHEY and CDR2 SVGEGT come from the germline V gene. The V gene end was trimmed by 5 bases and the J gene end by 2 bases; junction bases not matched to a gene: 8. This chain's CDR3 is CASSPRTGRTGNTIYF. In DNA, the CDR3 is TGTGCCAGCAGTCCTCGGACAGGGAGAACTGGAAACACCATATATTTT.

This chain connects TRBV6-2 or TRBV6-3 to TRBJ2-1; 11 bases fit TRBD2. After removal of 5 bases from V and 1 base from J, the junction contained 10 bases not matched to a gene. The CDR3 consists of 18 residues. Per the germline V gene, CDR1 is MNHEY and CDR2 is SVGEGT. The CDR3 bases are TGTGCCAGCAGTCGTCCCACTAGCGGGGGACGATCCTACAATGAGCAGTTCTTC. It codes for CASSRPTSGGRSYNEQFF.

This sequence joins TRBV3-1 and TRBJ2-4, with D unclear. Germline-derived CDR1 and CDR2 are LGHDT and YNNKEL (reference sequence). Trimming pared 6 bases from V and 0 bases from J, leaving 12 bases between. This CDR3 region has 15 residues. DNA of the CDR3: TGTGCCAGCAGAAATGGCAACCTAGCCAAAAACATTCAGTACTTC. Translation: CASRNGNLAKNIQYF.

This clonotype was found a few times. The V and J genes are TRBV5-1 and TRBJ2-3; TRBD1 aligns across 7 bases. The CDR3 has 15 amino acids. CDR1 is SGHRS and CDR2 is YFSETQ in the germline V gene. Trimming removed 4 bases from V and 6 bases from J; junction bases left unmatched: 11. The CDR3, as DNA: TGCGCCAGCAGCCCCCCGGCAGGGGGTGAGGATACGCAGTATTTT. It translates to CASSPPAGGEDTQYF.

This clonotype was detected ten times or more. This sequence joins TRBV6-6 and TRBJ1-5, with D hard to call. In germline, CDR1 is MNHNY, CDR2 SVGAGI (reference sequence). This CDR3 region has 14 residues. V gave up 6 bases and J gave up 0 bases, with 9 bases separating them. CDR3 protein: CASSPSDSNQPQHF. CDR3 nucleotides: TGTGCCAGCAGCCCCAGCGATAGCAATCAGCCCCAGCATTTT.

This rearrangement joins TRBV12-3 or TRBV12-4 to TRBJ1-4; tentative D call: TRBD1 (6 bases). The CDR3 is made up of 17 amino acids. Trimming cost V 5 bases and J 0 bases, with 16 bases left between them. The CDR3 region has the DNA TGTGCCAGCAGTACCGGGGGGCCCGCAGCAACTAATGAAAAACTGTTTTTT. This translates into CASSTGGPAATNEKLFF.

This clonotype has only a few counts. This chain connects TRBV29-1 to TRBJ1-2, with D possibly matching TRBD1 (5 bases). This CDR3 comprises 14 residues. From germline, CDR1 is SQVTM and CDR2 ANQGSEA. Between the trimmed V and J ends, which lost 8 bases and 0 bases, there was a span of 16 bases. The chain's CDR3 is CSYVLGGSNYGYTF. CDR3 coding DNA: TGCAGCTATGTCCTTGGGGGGTCTAACTATGGCTACACCTTC. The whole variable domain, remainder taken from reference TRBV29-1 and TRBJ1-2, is SAVISQKPSRDICQRGTSLTIQCQVDSQVTMMFWYRQQPGQSLTLIATANQGSEATYESGFVIDKFPISRPNLTFSTLTVSNMSPEDSSIYLCSYVLGGSNYGYTFGSGTRLTVV.

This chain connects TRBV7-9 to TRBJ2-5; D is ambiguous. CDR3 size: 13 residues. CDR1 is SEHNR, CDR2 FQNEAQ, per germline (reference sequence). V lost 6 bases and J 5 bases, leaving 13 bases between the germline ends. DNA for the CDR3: TGTGCCAGCAGTACTGCTAGGTCCGAGACCCAGTACTTC. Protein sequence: CASSTARSETQYF.

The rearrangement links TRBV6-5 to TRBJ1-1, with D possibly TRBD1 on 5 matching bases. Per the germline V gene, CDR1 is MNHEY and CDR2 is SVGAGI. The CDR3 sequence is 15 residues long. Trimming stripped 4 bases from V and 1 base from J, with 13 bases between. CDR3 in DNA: TGTGCCAGCAGTTCTGGGGGTTTGGGGAACACTGAAGCTTTCTTT. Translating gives CASSSGGLGNTEAFF.

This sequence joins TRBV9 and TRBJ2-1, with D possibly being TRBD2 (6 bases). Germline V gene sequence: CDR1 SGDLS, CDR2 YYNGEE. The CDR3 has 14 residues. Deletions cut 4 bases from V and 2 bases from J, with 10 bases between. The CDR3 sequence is CASSPRTTYNEQFF. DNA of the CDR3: TGTGCCAGCAGCCCACGGACTACCTACAATGAGCAGTTCTTC.

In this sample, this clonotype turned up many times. The CDR3 DNA sequence: TGTGCCAGCAGCTTGGGGGGTGAGCAGTTCTTC. It specifies CASSLGGEQFF. The chain is built from TRBV7-9 and TRBJ2-1; weak D call: TRBD2 (6 bases). CDR1 and CDR2 (germline): SEHNR, FQNEAQ (reference sequence). This CDR3 is 11 amino acids long. The V gene lost 3 bases and the J gene lost 9 bases, with 6 bases spanning the gap.